This passage covers 27 T cell receptor beta chains from one sample sequenced in a study of CD8 T cells in ankylosing spondylitis. TCRdb reprocessed the 5' RACE reads with MiXCR, giving one entry per CDR3 protein. The data show a few hundred thousand distinct CDR3 sequences, about 20% seen once. The sequenced material came from blood, either unsorted or a sorted T cell fraction (not recorded which). Receptors originate from a male donor with ankylosing spondylitis or in good health (not recorded which).

V and J are TRBV15 and TRBJ1-1, with 7 bases fitting TRBD1. This CDR3 is built from 15 residues. CDR1 and CDR2 from the germline V gene are LNHNV and YYDKDF (reference sequence). V lost 5 bases, J lost 4 bases, and 10 bases stayed unmatched. The CDR3 DNA follows: TGTGCCACCAGCCCAAGGGGGCAGCAAGGCACTGAAGCTTTCTTT. Its translation is CATSPRGQQGTEAFF.

The chain couples TRBV27 to TRBJ2-3; the D gene could be TRBD1 or TRBD2 (5 bases each). Trimming left V 2 bases short and J 0 bases short, with 15 bases between. The CDR3 spans 17 residues. Germline values: CDR1 MNHEY, CDR2 SMNVEV (reference sequence). The CDR3 nucleotides are TGTGCCAGCAGTTTAGGGACCCTATCCACTAGCACAGATACGCAGTATTTT. It encodes CASSLGTLSTSTDTQYF.

This clonotype was found a few times. V gene TRBV7-2 combines with J gene TRBJ2-3; tentative D call: TRBD1 (6 bases). Germline V lookup: CDR1 SGHTA, CDR2 FQGNSA. This CDR3 has 13 residues. V dropped 4 bases and J dropped 5 bases, with 10 bases sitting between them. The CDR3 DNA reads as TGTGCCAGCAGCTATTCAGGGGAAGATACGCAGTATTTT. Protein sequence: CASSYSGEDTQYF.

V usage is TRBV2 and J usage is TRBJ1-4; D unresolved. Looked up from germline, CDR1 is SNHLY and CDR2 is FYNNEI. The ends were cut back, 3 bases at V and 0 bases at J, with 11 bases in the middle. The CDR3 extends over 16 amino acids. CDR3 residues: CASSEIEIATNEKLFF. For the CDR3, the DNA is TGTGCCAGCAGTGAGATTGAGATAGCAACTAATGAAAAACTGTTTTTT. Looking up the rest from reference TRBV2 and TRBJ1-4 gives the full variable domain: EPEVTQTPSHQVTQMGQEVILRCVPISNHLYFYWYRQILGQKVEFLVSFYNNEISEKSEIFDDQFSVERPDGSNFTLKIRSTKLEDSAMYFCASSEIEIATNEKLFFGSGTQLSVL.

This clonotype showed up just a few times. The gene calls are TRBV4-3 and TRBJ2-2, with D possibly being TRBD2 (5 bases). Germline loops: CDR1 LGHNA, CDR2 YSLEER. Trimming took 1 base from V and 4 from J, leaving 10 bases between them. CDR3 length: 15 amino acids. CDR3 residues: CASSQVALLTGELFF. The CDR3 bases are TGCGCCAGCAGCCAAGTAGCGCTCCTCACCGGGGAGCTGTTTTTT.

The J gene is TRBJ2-1, the V gene TRBV29-1, with a weak D call TRBD2 (6 bases). Germline CDR1 and CDR2: SQVTM and ANQGSEA. Trimming stripped 0 bases from V and 2 bases from J, with 11 bases between. The CDR3 extends over 15 amino acids. The CDR3 DNA is TGCAGCGTTGAAGATCCAGCGGGTCCCTACAATGAGCAGTTCTTC. As protein: CSVEDPAGPYNEQFF.

This clonotype was seen ten or more times. This rearrangement joins TRBV7-9 to TRBJ1-1; D is unclear. With 5 bases removed from V and 8 bases from J, the gap between germline ends came to 12 bases. The CDR3 length is 12 residues. Germline lookup yields CDR1 SEHNR and CDR2 FQNEAQ (reference sequence). Here the CDR3 reads CASSLLTVEAFF. The CDR3 DNA follows: TGTGCCAGCAGCCTCCTAACTGTGGAAGCTTTCTTT.

This clonotype has at least ten counts. The chain joins TRBV7-6 to TRBJ1-1; 12 nucleotides align to TRBD1. CDR3 size: 16 residues. Germline V gene sequence: CDR1 SGHVS, CDR2 FNYEAQ. J gave up 1 base and V 7 bases, and 7 bases lay outside the gene matches. The CDR3 nucleotides are TGTGCCAGCACCCCGGGGGACAGGGGGCAGAACACTGAAGCTTTCTTT. Residues: CASTPGDRGQNTEAFF.

V gene TRBV18 combines with J gene TRBJ2-1; no definite D call. This CDR3 comprises 15 residues. Between the trimmed V and J ends, which lost 3 bases and 5 bases, there was a span of 14 bases. Germline V gives CDR1 KGHSH, CDR2 LQKENI. CDR3 coding DNA: TGTGCCAGCTCACCCGGTGGGCGTCTTGACAATGAGCAGTTCTTC. Protein sequence: CASSPGGRLDNEQFF.

This clonotype was seen at least ten times. V is TRBV29-1 and J is TRBJ1-4; D gene ambiguous. This CDR3 is 11 amino acids long. The V and J ends lost 4 bases and 4 bases respectively, with 4 bases between them. Per germline, CDR1 SQVTM and CDR2 ANQGSEA. In DNA form, the CDR3 reads TGCAGCGTTGCCAGTAATGAAAAACTGTTTTTT. Protein sequence: CSVASNEKLFF.

This clonotype was seen more than once but under ten times. The gene calls are TRBV27 and TRBJ1-1; a weak D match, TRBD1 (6 bases). The germline CDR1 and CDR2 sequences are MNHEY and SMNVEV (reference sequence). The CDR3 runs 15 residues. The V and J ends lost 3 bases and 5 bases respectively, with 16 bases between them. The CDR3 DNA is TGTGCCAGCAGTTTCGGGCTCCCGGGGGCTACTGAAGCTTTCTTT. Translating gives CASSFGLPGATEAFF.

This clonotype has just a few counts. V is TRBV7-9 and J is TRBJ2-7, with a possible D match to TRBD2 (6 bases). The CDR3 consists of 14 residues. Germline V CDR1 and CDR2: SEHNR, FQNEAQ (reference sequence). The V gene lost 5 bases and the J gene lost 2 bases, with 13 bases spanning the gap. CDR3 in amino acids: CASSTPGLTYEQYF. The CDR3, as DNA: TGTGCCAGCAGCACCCCGGGACTGACCTACGAGCAGTACTTC.

This clonotype was seen many times. The chain recombines TRBV20-1 with TRBJ2-1; 10 bases are shared with TRBD2. Germline loops: CDR1 DFQATT, CDR2 SNEGSKA (reference sequence). Trimming cost V 5 bases and J 6 bases; bases outside gene matches: 4. CDR3 length: 13 residues. The CDR3 region has the DNA TGCAGTGCTTCCGGGACTAGCGTCAATGAGCAGTTCTTC. Its protein product is CSASGTSVNEQFF.

This clonotype was counted ten times or more. The CDR3 is CSAKPPDYEQYF. The CDR3 nucleotides read TGCAGTGCTAAACCTCCAGACTACGAGCAGTACTTC. The chain couples TRBV20-1 to TRBJ2-7; D is unresolved. CDR3 size: 12 residues. V lost 4 bases and J lost 3, with 10 bases in between. Germline assignment: CDR1 DFQATT and CDR2 SNEGSKA (reference sequence).

This clonotype showed up just a few times. The rearrangement joins TRBV7-6 to TRBJ2-1; 14 bases line up with TRBD2. V lost 5 bases, J lost 2 bases, and 8 bases stayed unmatched. Germline V CDR1 and CDR2: SGHVS, FNYEAQ. The CDR3 sequence is 18 residues long. The CDR3 loop is CASSPTGTSGRTYNEQFF. The CDR3 DNA follows: TGTGCCAGCAGCCCGACCGGGACTAGCGGGAGAACCTACAATGAGCAGTTCTTC.

This rearrangement joins TRBV4-2 to TRBJ2-1; tentatively, D is TRBD1 (6 bases). Germline CDR1 LGHNA, CDR2 YNFKEQ. V was clipped by 2 bases and J by 0 bases, with 8 bases between them. The CDR3 has 15 residues. CDR3: CASSQRTDSYNEQFF. The CDR3 DNA is TGTGCCAGCAGCCAAAGGACAGACTCCTACAATGAGCAGTTCTTC.

In its sample, this clonotype was seen many times. The chain has TRBV27 and TRBJ2-7; either TRBD1 or TRBD2 may fit D (5 bases each). This CDR3 spans 14 amino acids. Germline V lookup: CDR1 MNHEY, CDR2 SMNVEV (reference sequence). V gave up 5 bases and J gave up 4 bases, with 15 bases separating them. The CDR3 sequence is CASSPGHGLYEQYF. The CDR3 DNA sequence: TGTGCCAGCAGTCCAGGACACGGACTTTACGAGCAGTACTTC.

This chain connects TRBV29-1 to TRBJ1-1, with a weak D call TRBD1 (5 bases). The CDR3 has 14 amino acids. V was trimmed by 3 bases and J by 1 base, leaving 12 bases between them. Germline values: CDR1 SQVTM, CDR2 ANQGSEA. CDR3 nucleotide sequence: TGCAGCGTTGAGCTTCTGAGGGGGAACACTGAAGCTTTCTTT. Its translation is CSVELLRGNTEAFF.

This clonotype was observed a handful of times. The chain couples TRBV4-2 to TRBJ1-1; possible D gene TRBD1, 5 bases. Germline CDR1 LGHNA, CDR2 YNFKEQ. There are 14 residues in the CDR3. With 0 bases removed from V and 6 bases from J, the gap between germline ends came to 11 bases. This chain's CDR3 is CASSQDWGPPEAFF. The CDR3, as DNA: TGTGCCAGCAGCCAAGATTGGGGACCTCCTGAAGCTTTCTTT.

This chain joins TRBV5-5 and TRBJ2-7, with D unresolved. The V end was cut by 0 bases, the J end by 1 base, with 11 bases between. The CDR3 length is 15 residues. Germline values: CDR1 SGHKS, CDR2 YYEKEE (reference sequence). For the CDR3, the DNA is TGTGCCAGCAGCTTGGCTTCCACTACATCCTACGAGCAGTACTTC. It is translated as CASSLASTTSYEQYF.

This clonotype was observed many times. The chain has TRBV29-1 and TRBJ2-2; D is unresolved. The CDR3 totals 16 residues. Germline V CDR1 and CDR2: SQVTM, ANQGSEA. Trimming shortened V by 0 bases and J by 6 bases, and 17 bases separated the two germline ends. The CDR3 sequence is CSVEDLDRTKAGELFF. DNA for the CDR3: TGCAGCGTTGAAGATCTTGATAGGACCAAAGCCGGGGAGCTGTTTTTT.

This clonotype was detected only a few times. This chain joins TRBV12-3 or TRBV12-4 and TRBJ2-5; D remains ambiguous. Trimming took 6 bases from V and 2 from J, leaving 16 bases between them. The CDR3 contains 15 residues. CDR3 sequence reads: CASSRRADRQETQYF. Here the CDR3 DNA reads TGTGCCAGCAGCCGCCGTGCGGACCGACAAGAGACCCAGTACTTC.

This chain connects TRBV29-1 to TRBJ2-5, with D perhaps TRBD2 (5 bases). Germline CDR1 and CDR2: SQVTM and ANQGSEA. The CDR3 runs 13 residues. Trimming left V 8 bases short and J 1 base short, with 14 bases between. CDR3 sequence reads: CSLVGEFQETQYF. The CDR3 region has the DNA TGCAGCCTGGTTGGGGAGTTCCAAGAGACCCAGTACTTC.

The chain has TRBV2 and TRBJ2-3, with D perhaps matching TRBD1 (5 bases). The V gene's germline CDR1 is SNHLY and CDR2 FYNNEI. The CDR3 consists of 14 residues. V was pared by 5 bases and J by 4 bases, with 13 bases between. The CDR3 DNA reads TGTGCCAGCAGTTCCGACAGTCCGGCAGATACGCAGTATTTT. Encoded protein: CASSSDSPADTQYF.

This clonotype was found a few times. V and J are TRBV27 and TRBJ2-1; D gene unclear. CDR1 is MNHEY and CDR2 is SMNVEV in the germline V gene (reference sequence). The ends were cut back, 4 bases at V and 5 bases at J, with 9 bases in the middle. The CDR3 is 13 residues long. The CDR3 spells CASSYSRHNEQFF. The CDR3 region has the DNA TGTGCCAGCAGTTATAGCAGACACAATGAGCAGTTCTTC.

This clonotype was counted a few times. V is TRBV29-1 and J is TRBJ2-2; D call uncertain. V was trimmed by 6 bases and J by 4 bases, leaving 9 bases between them. CDR3 size: 12 residues. Germline CDR1 SQVTM, CDR2 ANQGSEA. CDR3 coding DNA: TGCAGCGTGGGCGACGTCACCGGGGAGCTGTTTTTT. It specifies CSVGDVTGELFF.

This chain links TRBV5-1 with TRBJ1-4; 10 bases are a match to TRBD1. Germline V CDR1 and CDR2: SGHRS, YFSETQ. The CDR3 is 16 amino acids. V trimming: 0 bases; J trimming: 8 bases; junction bases outside the gene matches: 7. The CDR3 DNA follows: TGCGCCAGCAGCTTGGCCGGGACAGGGGCGGAGGAAAAACTGTTTTTT. As protein: CASSLAGTGAEEKLFF. The whole variable domain, filled in from reference TRBV5-1 and TRBJ1-4, reads KAGVTQTPRYLIKTRGQQVTLSCSPISGHRSVSWYQQTPGQGLQFLFEYFSETQRNKGNFPGRFSGRQFSNSRSEMNVSTLELGDSALYLCASSLAGTGAEEKLFFGSGTQLSVL.